Included here is one T cell receptor (beta chain) sequence, with context. What it binds is unknown. These data belong to a study of cytomegalovirus exposure and HLA in healthy donors. Whole-study results and caveats: A previous analysis found most TCR beta V segments productive roughly 87% or roughly 30% of the time. The authors listed around 150 TCR beta chains as cytomegalovirus-associated. Among the CMV-associated chains, a few were confirmed in vitro as specific for CMV antigens.

Germline V gives CDR1 MNHEY, CDR2 SMNVEV (reference sequence). V lost 4 bases and J lost 0, with 13 bases in between. The CDR3 has 16 amino acids. Researchers ran the PCR with 60 Vbeta and 13 Jbeta primers. This table comes from immunoSEQ multiplex PCR, and its TCRdb copy is limited to in-frame clones, with some not included. The data show around 85,000 clones, roughly 78% seen once. Sequencing was performed on PBMCs. The sequence was collected from a man younger than 45 in good health and CMV-seronegative. This chain links TRBV27 with TRBJ1-5, with D tentatively TRBD1 (6 bases). Here the CDR3 reads CASSSRTDYSNQPQHF. CDR3 in DNA: TGTGCCAGCAGTTCTCGGACAGATTATAGCAATCAGCCCCAGCATTTT.